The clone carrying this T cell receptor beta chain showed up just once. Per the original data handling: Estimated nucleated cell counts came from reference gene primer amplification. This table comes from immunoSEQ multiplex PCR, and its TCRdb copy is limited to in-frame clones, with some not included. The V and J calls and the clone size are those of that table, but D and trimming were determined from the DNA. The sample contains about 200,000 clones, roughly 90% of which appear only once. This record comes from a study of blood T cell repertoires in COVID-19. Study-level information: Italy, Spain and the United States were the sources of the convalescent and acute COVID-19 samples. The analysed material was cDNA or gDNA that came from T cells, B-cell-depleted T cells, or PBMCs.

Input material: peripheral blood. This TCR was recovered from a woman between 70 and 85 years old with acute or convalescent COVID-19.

The CDR3 bases are TGTGCCATCAGTGATGCGGGGTCTCTTAACAATGAGCAGTTCTTC. Translating gives CAISDAGSLNNEQFF. The V and J genes are TRBV10-3 and TRBJ2-1; weak D call: TRBD2 (6 bases). V lost 3 bases and J lost 5, with 14 bases in between. Looked up from germline, CDR1 is ENHRY and CDR2 is SYGVKD. The length of the CDR3 is 15 residues.